This passage covers 20 T cell receptor beta chains from one sample sequenced in a study of cytomegalovirus exposure and HLA in healthy donors. The study ran its PCR with 60 Vbeta and 13 Jbeta primers. Sequencing was performed with immunoSEQ multiplex PCR; in TCRdb, only in-frame clones are kept and a portion is missing. Of 100,000 to 150,000 clones in the sample, 80% were seen once. Sequencing input: PBMCs. These receptors originate from a man aged 25-45 years in good health and CMV-seropositive.

V is TRBV5-1 and J is TRBJ2-3; TRBD2 matches 12 bases. The length of the CDR3 is 18 residues. Trimming cost V 0 bases and J 1 base; bases outside gene matches: 6. The germline CDR1 and CDR2 sequences are SGHRS and YFSETQ. CDR3 in DNA: TGCGCCAGCAGCTTGGAGGGTAGGACTAGCGGGGGCACAGATACGCAGTATTTT. This translates into CASSLEGRTSGGTDTQYF.

The chain employs TRBV9 and TRBJ2-1; 10 bases agree with TRBD1. The CDR3 has 19 amino acids. J was trimmed by 2 bases and V by 3 bases; bases with no gene match: 14. Germline assignment: CDR1 SGDLS and CDR2 YYNGEE. CDR3 region: CASSAMDRGSVVPYNEQFF. The CDR3 DNA reads TGTGCCAGCAGCGCCATGGACAGGGGGTCAGTAGTCCCCTACAATGAGCAGTTCTTC.

This chain joins TRBV6-1 and TRBJ1-1, with a tentative D call TRBD1 (5 bases). Looked up from germline, CDR1 is MNHNS and CDR2 is SASEGT. The CDR3 is 15 residues long. V was trimmed by 7 bases and J by 4 bases, leaving 19 bases between them. CDR3 bases: TGTGCCAGCATGATGAGGGAGGGGTATAGCACTGAAGCTTTCTTT. Translating it yields CASMMREGYSTEAFF.

This clone was observed a single time. Different DNA sequences within this sample yield the same CDR3. The chain has TRBV4-2 and TRBJ1-1; D not resolved. Germline V gives CDR1 LGHNA, CDR2 YNFKEQ. The germline V and J ends were trimmed by 1 base and 1 base, with 10 bases remaining between them. This CDR3 contains 15 residues. In DNA, the CDR3 is TGTGCCAGCAGCCAAGGCAGCGGGGAGAACACTGAAGCTTTCTTT. Translating gives CASSQGSGENTEAFF.

The CDR3 DNA reads as TGTGCCAGCAGCCCCAGACAGGGGGCAACTAATGAAAAACTGTTTTTT. Protein sequence: CASSPRQGATNEKLFF. This rearrangement joins TRBV7-8 to TRBJ1-4; 9 nucleotides agree with TRBD1. CDR1 and CDR2 from the germline V gene are SGHVS and FQNEAQ. After removal of 5 bases from V and 0 bases from J, the junction contained 4 bases not matched to a gene. The CDR3 runs to 16 residues.

The chain uses TRBV6-1 and TRBJ2-7; D remains ambiguous. This CDR3 region has 14 residues. Germline V gene lookup returns CDR1 MNHNS and CDR2 SASEGT. Trimming took 4 bases from V and 3 from J, leaving 13 bases between them. CDR3: CASSVRETSYEQYF. The CDR3 coding sequence is TGTGCCAGCAGTGTTCGCGAGACAAGCTACGAGCAGTACTTC.

V is TRBV4-2 and J is TRBJ2-7, with D perhaps TRBD1 (5 bases). The germline CDR1 and CDR2 sequences are LGHNA and YNFKEQ. The V gene lost 0 bases and the J gene lost 1 base, with 19 bases spanning the gap. CDR3 size: 18 residues. CDR3 in amino acids: CASSQDRQGDVLSYEQYF. The CDR3 nucleotides are TGTGCCAGCAGCCAAGATCGGCAGGGCGACGTATTGTCCTACGAGCAGTACTTC.

The V gene is TRBV9, the J gene TRBJ1-6; D perhaps matches TRBD1 (5 bases). Between the trimmed V and J ends, which lost 2 bases and 6 bases, there was a span of 9 bases. Germline CDR1 reads SGDLS; CDR2 reads YYNGEE. The CDR3 is 14 residues long. CDR3 protein: CASSVGGGNSPLHF. The CDR3 region has the DNA TGTGCCAGCAGCGTCGGCGGGGGTAATTCACCCCTCCACTTT.

The chain links TRBV5-1 to TRBJ2-1, with D possibly being TRBD1 (6 bases). Germline V gene sequence: CDR1 SGHRS, CDR2 YFSETQ. Trimming left V 4 bases short and J 5 bases short, with 19 bases between. This CDR3 is 16 amino acids long. The CDR3 reads CASSTTRRQANNEQFF. DNA of the CDR3: TGCGCCAGCAGCACCACCCGGAGACAGGCAAACAATGAGCAGTTCTTC.

V and J are TRBV28 and TRBJ2-2, with D uncertain. Trimming pared 3 bases from V and 0 bases from J, leaving 8 bases between. Per germline, CDR1 MDHEN and CDR2 SYDVKM. The CDR3 consists of 15 residues. CDR3 sequence (DNA): TGTGCCAGCAGTTTGACTCAATCGAACACCGGGGAGCTGTTTTTT. As protein: CASSLTQSNTGELFF.

Here the CDR3 reads CASGGAHSSYNEQFF. The CDR3 coding sequence is TGTGCCAGCGGGGGGGCCCATAGCTCCTACAATGAGCAGTTCTTC. The V and J genes are TRBV2 and TRBJ2-1; D might be TRBD2 (7 bases). V shed 8 bases and J shed 0 bases, with 14 bases lying between them. CDR1 and CDR2 from the germline V gene are SNHLY and FYNNEI. The CDR3 is 15 residues long.

V gene TRBV7-3 combines with J gene TRBJ2-6; weak D call: TRBD1 (6 bases). V lost 3 bases to trimming and J lost 4 bases, with 13 bases between them. This CDR3 region has 16 residues. Germline V gene sequence: CDR1 SGHTA, CDR2 FQGTGA. The CDR3 coding sequence is TGTGCCAGCAGCTTGGCAGGGGATACCGGGGCCAACGTCCTGACTTTC. Encoded protein: CASSLAGDTGANVLTF.

The V gene is TRBV14, the J gene TRBJ1-2; D not resolved. V was pared by 2 bases and J by 1 base, with 14 bases between. There are 16 residues in the CDR3. Germline values: CDR1 SGHDN, CDR2 FVKESK. The CDR3 reads CASSQLSSQFNYGYTF. The CDR3 region has the DNA TGTGCCAGCAGCCAACTCTCCTCACAGTTTAACTATGGCTACACCTTC.

The chain carries TRBV19 and TRBJ1-5, with D uncertain. The V gene lost 6 bases and the J gene lost 2 bases, with 11 bases spanning the gap. The CDR3 length is 14 residues. The germline gives CDR1 LNHDA, CDR2 SQIVND (reference sequence). CDR3 DNA sequence: TGTGCCAGTAGCGCTAACGGGGGCAATCAGCCCCAGCATTTT. The encoded protein is CASSANGGNQPQHF.

This rearrangement joins TRBV4-2 to TRBJ2-3; D is unclear. This CDR3 has 16 residues. Germline CDR1 LGHNA, CDR2 YNFKEQ. The V end was cut by 4 bases, the J end by 1 base, with 15 bases between. In DNA form, the CDR3 reads TGTGCCAGCAGCCCATTGGTCTCGGGTGGCACAGATACGCAGTATTTT. It is translated as CASSPLVSGGTDTQYF.

The chain combines TRBV2 with TRBJ1-2; 8 nucleotides line up with TRBD1. This CDR3 region has 14 residues. The ends lost 6 bases at V and 5 bases at J; junction bases unmatched: 8. Germline V gene sequence: CDR1 SNHLY, CDR2 FYNNEI. CDR3 coding DNA: TGTGCCAGCAGATCCGGGACAGGCACTTATGGCTACACCTTC. Translated: CASRSGTGTYGYTF.

The chain uses TRBV4-2 and TRBJ1-3; D uncertain. The germline CDR1 and CDR2 sequences are LGHNA and YNFKEQ. CDR3 length equals 14 residues. V was trimmed by 0 bases and J by 7 bases, leaving 10 bases between them. The CDR3 DNA reads as TGTGCCAGCAGCCAAGATCCCCGAGAGAACACCATATATTTT. The encoded protein is CASSQDPRENTIYF.

The rearrangement links TRBV13 to TRBJ1-4; D gene unclear. The V end lost 2 bases, the J end lost 0 bases, and 7 bases lay between the germline ends. This CDR3 contains 15 residues. Germline loops: CDR1 PRHDT, CDR2 FYEKMQ (reference sequence). CDR3 bases: TGTGCCAGCAGCTTACGGGGAGCAACTAATGAAAAACTGTTTTTT. It translates to CASSLRGATNEKLFF.

The chain links TRBV10-2 to TRBJ1-1; TRBD1 agrees at 8 bases. Per germline, CDR1 WSHSY and CDR2 SAAADI. The CDR3 loop spans 13 amino acids. V shed 6 bases, J shed 4 bases, and the junction held 4 bases outside the gene matches. The CDR3 nucleotides are TGCGCCAGCAGCACAGGGGGTGCCACTGAAGCTTTCTTT. This encodes CASSTGGATEAFF.

As for this clone: An end of the junction differs from the germline gene, which may be a read error. This chain connects TRBV6-4 to TRBJ2-7; 7 bases match TRBD1. The CDR3 covers 16 residues. Germline CDR1 and CDR2: MRHNA and SNTAGT. CDR3 residues: CASRDSDRESSYEQYF. The DNA of the CDR3 is TGTGCCAGCAGAGACTCTGACAGGGAAAGCTCCTACGAGCAGTACTTC.